The 23 T cell receptor beta chains below all came from one sample that was sequenced in a study of tumor T cells in aggressive B-cell lymphoma. Assay used: immunoSEQ multiplex PCR; TCRdb lists only in-frame clones, some missing. Of more than 10,000 clones listed, over 90% are singletons. Sequencing was done on a sample of tumor tissue. The receptors were sampled from an adult with diffuse large B cell lymphoma.

The gene calls are TRBV6-1 and TRBJ2-2, with D possibly TRBD1 on 5 matching bases. Trimming removed 2 bases from V and 2 bases from J, with 12 bases in between. The CDR3 runs 16 residues. Germline-derived CDR1 and CDR2 are MNHNS and SASEGT. CDR3 sequence reads: CASSERAGRNTGELFF. DNA for the CDR3: TGTGCCAGCAGTGAAAGGGCAGGGCGAAACACCGGGGAGCTGTTTTTT.

The chain joins TRBV5-1 to TRBJ2-3; possibly TRBD1 for D (5 bases). V was clipped by 0 bases and J by 2 bases, with 10 bases between them. This CDR3 has 15 amino acids. The germline V gene has CDR1 SGHRS and CDR2 YFSETQ. This chain's CDR3 is CASSLGTYVTDTQYF. The CDR3 nucleotides read TGCGCCAGCAGCTTGGGGACATATGTCACAGATACGCAGTATTTT.

V and J are TRBV27 and TRBJ1-2; TRBD1 agrees at 10 bases. Germline V gene data show CDR1 as MNHEY and CDR2 as SMNVEV (reference sequence). The length of the CDR3 is 14 residues. J was trimmed by 6 bases and V by 7 bases; bases with no gene match: 8. The CDR3 region is CASTTTGGLNGYTF. The CDR3 region has the DNA TGTGCCAGCACTACGACAGGGGGCCTTAATGGCTACACCTTC.

Comment on this clone: One end of the junction fails to match germline, which may point to a read error. This sequence joins TRBV6-5 and TRBJ1-5; D possibly corresponds to TRBD1 (6 bases). The CDR3 has 13 amino acids. The germline gives CDR1 MNHEY, CDR2 SVGAGI. The CDR3 nucleotides read TGTGTCAGCCGATGGGGGCGGGATCAGCCCCAGCATTTT. Translation gives CVSRWGRDQPQHF.

The genes are TRBV7-2 and TRBJ2-7, with TRBD2 matching over 9 bases. The CDR3 loop spans 15 amino acids. Germline CDR1 SGHTA, CDR2 FQGNSA. V was clipped by 1 base and J by 0 bases; unmatched bases: 1. The CDR3 sequence: CASSLVSGSSYEQYF. The DNA of the CDR3 is TGTGCCAGCAGCTTAGTTAGCGGGAGCTCCTACGAGCAGTACTTC.

Regarding this clone: The junction differs from germline at one of its ends, possibly a read error. The chain has TRBV7-7 and TRBJ2-5; no reliable D call. Germline V gene lookup returns CDR1 SSHAT and CDR2 FNYEAQ (reference sequence). The CDR3 is made up of 13 amino acids. This chain's CDR3 is CASSLGFQETQYF. CDR3 DNA sequence: TGTGCTAGCAGCCTAGGGTTTCAGGAGACCCAGTACTTC. Combining the CDR3 with reference TRBV7-7 and TRBJ2-5 gives the whole variable domain GAGVSQSPRYKVTKRGQDVTLRCDPISSHATLYWYQQALGQGPEFLTYFNYEAQPDKSGLPSDRFSAERPEGSISTLTIQRTEQRDSAMYRCASSLGFQETQYFGPGTRLLVL.

This clone was picked up a small number of times. The genes are TRBV9 and TRBJ2-5; TRBD1 might be the D (5 bases). This CDR3 is built from 14 residues. Per germline, CDR1 SGDLS and CDR2 YYNGEE. The V end was cut by 0 bases, the J end by 2 bases, with 8 bases between. CDR3 in amino acids: CASSVDTGQETQYF. For the CDR3, the DNA is TGTGCCAGCAGCGTAGATACAGGTCAAGAGACCCAGTACTTC.

The chain recombines TRBV19 with TRBJ2-1; 9 nucleotides agree with TRBD2. CDR1 LNHDA and CDR2 SQIVND come from the germline V gene (reference sequence). J lost 0 bases, V lost 7 bases, and 4 bases had no gene match. CDR3 length: 15 residues. The CDR3 sequence is CASTDSGSSYNEQFF. The CDR3 DNA follows: TGTGCCAGTACCGATAGCGGGAGCTCCTACAATGAGCAGTTCTTC.

V is TRBV6-5 and J is TRBJ2-5, with 8 bases identical to TRBD1. From germline, CDR1 is MNHEY and CDR2 SVGAGI. The CDR3 runs to 15 residues. V lost 6 bases to trimming and J lost 2 bases; unmatched junction nucleotides: 8. The CDR3 loop is CASSPIWTGQETQYF. Here the CDR3 DNA reads TGTGCCAGCAGCCCTATCTGGACAGGGCAAGAGACCCAGTACTTC.

The chain carries TRBV27 and TRBJ2-2; 8 bases line up with TRBD2. Germline V gene data show CDR1 as MNHEY and CDR2 as SMNVEV (reference sequence). This CDR3 has 15 amino acids. Trimming removed 5 bases from V and 0 bases from J; junction bases left unmatched: 2. The CDR3 sequence is CASSTGLANTGELFF. Written as DNA, the CDR3 is TGTGCCAGCAGTACGGGACTAGCGAACACCGGGGAGCTGTTTTTT.

This sequence joins TRBV13 and TRBJ2-4; TRBD2 matches at 8 bases. This CDR3 has 15 residues. V was clipped by 1 base and J by 1 base; unmatched bases: 0. Germline loops: CDR1 PRHDT, CDR2 FYEKMQ (reference sequence). The CDR3 nucleotides read TGTGCCAGCAGCTTAGCGGGAGGGGCCAAAAACATTCAGTACTTC. The encoded protein is CASSLAGGAKNIQYF. The whole variable domain, remainder taken from reference TRBV13 and TRBJ2-4, is AAGVIQSPRHLIKEKRETATLKCYPIPRHDTVYWYQQGPGQDPQFLISFYEKMQSDKGSIPDRFSAQQFSDYHSELNMSSLELGDSALYFCASSLAGGAKNIQYFGAGTRLSVL.

The J gene is TRBJ1-2, the V gene TRBV18, with a possible D match to TRBD1 (6 bases). Trimming cost V 3 bases and J 4 bases, with 9 bases left between them. Germline V CDR1 and CDR2: KGHSH, LQKENI. The CDR3 is 13 residues long. This chain's CDR3 is CASSPRTAYGYTF. CDR3 DNA sequence: TGTGCCAGCTCACCCCGGACAGCCTATGGCTACACCTTC.

The rearrangement links TRBV2 to TRBJ2-5; perhaps TRBD2 as D (5 bases). Trimming cost V 3 bases and J 4 bases, with 15 bases left between them. CDR3 length: 15 residues. Germline values: CDR1 SNHLY, CDR2 FYNNEI. CDR3 nucleotide sequence: TGTGCCAGCAGTGAGAGGGTAGGATCAGGAGAGACCCAGTACTTC. The encoded protein is CASSERVGSGETQYF. Looking up the rest from reference TRBV2 and TRBJ2-5 gives the full variable domain: EPEVTQTPSHQVTQMGQEVILRCVPISNHLYFYWYRQILGQKVEFLVSFYNNEISEKSEIFDDQFSVERPDGSNFTLKIRSTKLEDSAMYFCASSERVGSGETQYFGPGTRLLVL.

The chain is built from TRBV11-3 and TRBJ2-1; 8 bases align to TRBD2. The length of the CDR3 is 16 residues. Germline-derived CDR1 and CDR2 are SGHNT and YENEEA. J lost 9 bases, V lost 1 base, and 11 bases had no gene match. The CDR3 is CASSLGPSAGAVEQFF. In DNA form, the CDR3 reads TGTGCCAGCAGCTTAGGACCTTCAGCGGGAGCGGTTGAGCAGTTCTTC.

J is TRBJ1-2 and V is TRBV30; 7 positions match TRBD1. Germline assignment: CDR1 GTSNPN and CDR2 SVGIG (reference sequence). Trimming at V came to 4 bases and at J to 0 bases, leaving 5 bases not matched to a gene. The CDR3 contains 14 residues. This CDR3 is CAWKEQGPNYGYTF. CDR3 DNA sequence: TGTGCCTGGAAGGAACAGGGGCCTAACTATGGCTACACCTTC.

This chain links TRBV6-6 with TRBJ2-5, with D perhaps TRBD2 (6 bases). The J call may be mistaken, given a closer DNA end match to TRBJ2-7. The CDR3 totals 14 residues. Per the germline V gene, CDR1 is MNHNY and CDR2 is SVGAGI (reference sequence). The CDR3 region has the DNA TGTGCCAGCAGGGAGGCGGGAAAGGGTATCGAGCAGTACTTC. It is translated as CASREAGKGIEQYF.

The chain carries TRBV27 and TRBJ2-3, with D perhaps TRBD2 (6 bases). This CDR3 comprises 14 residues. In germline, CDR1 is MNHEY, CDR2 SMNVEV (reference sequence). Trimming took 3 bases from V and 9 from J, leaving 16 bases between them. The CDR3 here is CASSFGAAEGTQYF. CDR3 DNA sequence: TGTGCCAGCAGTTTTGGGGCCGCGGAGGGAACGCAGTATTTT.

The J gene is TRBJ2-2, the V gene TRBV6-1; 9 nucleotides align to TRBD1. The V gene's germline CDR1 is MNHNS and CDR2 SASEGT. The CDR3 is made up of 17 amino acids. After removal of 4 bases from V and 5 bases from J, the junction contained 11 bases not matched to a gene. The CDR3 nucleotides are TGTGCCAGCAGTGCCAAACAGGGGGCGCCCGAGACCGGGGAGCTGTTTTTT. This encodes CASSAKQGAPETGELFF.

J is TRBJ1-2 and V is TRBV19, with D maybe TRBD1 (5 bases). V lost 3 bases, J lost 10 bases, and 15 bases lay in between. Germline V gives CDR1 LNHDA, CDR2 SQIVND (reference sequence). This CDR3 comprises 13 residues. As DNA, the CDR3 is TGTGCCAGTAGTATGCCAGGGATTAGTGACTACACCTTC. This gives the protein CASSMPGISDYTF.

The V gene is TRBV4-2, the J gene TRBJ2-5, with D unclear. In germline, CDR1 is LGHNA, CDR2 YNFKEQ. The CDR3 is 12 amino acids. Trimming removed 1 base from V and 3 bases from J, with 3 bases in between. CDR3 loop: CASSQAEETQYF. CDR3 in DNA: TGTGCCAGCAGCCAAGCTGAAGAGACCCAGTACTTC.

The V gene is TRBV28, the J gene TRBJ1-5, with D perhaps matching TRBD1 (6 bases). This CDR3 is 16 amino acids long. Germline loops: CDR1 MDHEN, CDR2 SYDVKM. V was trimmed by 2 bases and J by 0 bases, leaving 11 bases between them. The CDR3 DNA follows: TGTGCCAGCAGTTTAAAGTACAGGGATAGCAATCAGCCCCAGCATTTT. Protein: CASSLKYRDSNQPQHF.

The V and J genes are TRBV5-4 and TRBJ2-7, with 12 positions matching TRBD2. The J call may be faulty, since TRBJ2-5 better matches the DNA end. Germline lookup yields CDR1 SGHNT and CDR2 YYREEE (reference sequence). CDR3 length: 17 residues. In DNA form, the CDR3 reads TGTGCCAGCAGCTTGCAAATGACTAGCGGGAGCGGGGAGACCCAGTACTTC. Protein product: CASSLQMTSGSGETQYF.

The chain uses TRBV5-1 and TRBJ2-7; 8 bases are shared with TRBD2. Per germline, CDR1 SGHRS and CDR2 YFSETQ. The CDR3 has 13 amino acids. The J segment lost 2 bases and the V segment lost 8 bases, leaving 6 bases of the junction unmatched. The CDR3 is CASFSGATYEQYF. For the CDR3, the DNA is TGCGCCAGTTTTAGCGGGGCGACCTACGAGCAGTACTTC.